This T cell receptor beta chain came from a study of cytomegalovirus exposure and HLA in healthy donors. Notes on the study in general: Equally common other TCR beta chains were less clonally expanded than HLA-associated ones, a later analysis found. Later analysis identified 15,000 to 20,000 TCR beta sequences associated with HLA alleles, using a false discovery rate threshold of 0.05. CMV serostatus was the only immune exposure information that was available.

Per the germline V gene, CDR1 is SEHNR and CDR2 is FQNEAQ (reference sequence). V gave up 4 bases and J gave up 3 bases, with 7 bases separating them. The CDR3 is 13 amino acids. PCR primers comprised 60 Vbeta and 13 Jbeta primers. Repertoires were generated with immunoSEQ multiplex PCR, while TCRdb's copy carries only in-frame clones and drops some. The data contain over 150,000 clones, around 77% of them singletons. This clone appeared a few times. Its antigen is not identified. The chain couples TRBV7-9 to TRBJ2-4; possible D gene TRBD2, 6 bases. The sequence was obtained from a woman aged 25-40 years in good health and CMV-seronegative. The sample taken for sequencing was PBMCs. The CDR3 reads CASSWRGKNIQYF. The CDR3 DNA sequence: TGTGCCAGCAGCTGGAGGGGCAAAAACATTCAGTACTTC.